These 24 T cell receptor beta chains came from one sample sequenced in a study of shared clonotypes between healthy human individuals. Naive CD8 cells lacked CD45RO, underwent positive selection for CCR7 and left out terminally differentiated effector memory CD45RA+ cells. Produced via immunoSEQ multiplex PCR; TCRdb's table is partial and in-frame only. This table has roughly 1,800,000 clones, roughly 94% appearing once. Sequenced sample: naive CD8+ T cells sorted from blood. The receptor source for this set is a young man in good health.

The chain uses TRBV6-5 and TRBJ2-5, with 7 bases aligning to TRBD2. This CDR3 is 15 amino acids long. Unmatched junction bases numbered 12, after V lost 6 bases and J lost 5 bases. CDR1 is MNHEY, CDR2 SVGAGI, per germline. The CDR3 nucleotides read TGTGCCAGCAGCTCGGAGACTAGCTGGTGGGAGACCCAGTACTTC. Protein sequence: CASSSETSWWETQYF.

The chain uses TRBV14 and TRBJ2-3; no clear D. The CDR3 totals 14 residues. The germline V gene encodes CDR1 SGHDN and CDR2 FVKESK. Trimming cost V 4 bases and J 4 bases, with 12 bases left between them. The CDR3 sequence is CASSPDFRSDTQYF. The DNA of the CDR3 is TGTGCCAGCAGCCCCGATTTCCGCTCAGATACGCAGTATTTT.

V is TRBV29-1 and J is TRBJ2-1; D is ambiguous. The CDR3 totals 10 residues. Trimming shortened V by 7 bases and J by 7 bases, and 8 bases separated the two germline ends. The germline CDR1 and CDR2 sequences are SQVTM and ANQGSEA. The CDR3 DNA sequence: TGCAGCGCTGAGGTGAATGAGCAGTTCTTC. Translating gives CSAEVNEQFF.

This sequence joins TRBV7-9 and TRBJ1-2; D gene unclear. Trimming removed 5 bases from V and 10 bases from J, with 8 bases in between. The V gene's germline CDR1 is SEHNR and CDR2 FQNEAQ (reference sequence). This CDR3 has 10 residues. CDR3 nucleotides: TGTGCCAGCAGCCCCGGTGACTACACCTTC. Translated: CASSPGDYTF.

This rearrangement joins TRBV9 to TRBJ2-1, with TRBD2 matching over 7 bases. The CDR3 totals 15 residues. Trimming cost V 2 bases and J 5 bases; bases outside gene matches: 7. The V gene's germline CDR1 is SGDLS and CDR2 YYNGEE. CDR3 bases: TGTGCCAGCAGCGTCGGCGGGGGATCTCACAATGAGCAGTTCTTC. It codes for CASSVGGGSHNEQFF.

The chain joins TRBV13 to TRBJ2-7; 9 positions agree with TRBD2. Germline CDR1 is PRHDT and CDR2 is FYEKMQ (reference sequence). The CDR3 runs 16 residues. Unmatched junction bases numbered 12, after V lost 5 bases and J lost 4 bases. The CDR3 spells CASSNSAGGRSYEQYF. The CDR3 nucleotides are TGTGCCAGCAGCAATTCAGCGGGAGGTCGGTCTTACGAGCAGTACTTC.

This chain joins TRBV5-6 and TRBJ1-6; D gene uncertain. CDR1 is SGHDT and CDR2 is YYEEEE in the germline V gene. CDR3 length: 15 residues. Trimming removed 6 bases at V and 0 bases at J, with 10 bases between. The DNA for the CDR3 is TGTGCCAGCAACCCGCCGAGCTCCTATAATTCACCCCTCCACTTT. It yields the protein CASNPPSSYNSPLHF.

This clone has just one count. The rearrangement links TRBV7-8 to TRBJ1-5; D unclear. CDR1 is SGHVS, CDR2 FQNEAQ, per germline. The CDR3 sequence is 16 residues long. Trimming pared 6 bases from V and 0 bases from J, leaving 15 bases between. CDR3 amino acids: CASSTGGMDSNQPQHF. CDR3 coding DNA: TGTGCCAGCAGTACCGGAGGGATGGATAGCAATCAGCCCCAGCATTTT.

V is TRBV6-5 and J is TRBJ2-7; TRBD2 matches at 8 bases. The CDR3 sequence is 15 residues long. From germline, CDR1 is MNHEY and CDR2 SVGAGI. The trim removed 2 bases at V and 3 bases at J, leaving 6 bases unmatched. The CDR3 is CASSYPQRERYEQYF. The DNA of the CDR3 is TGTGCCAGCAGTTACCCGCAGCGGGAGCGCTACGAGCAGTACTTC.

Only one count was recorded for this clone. CDR3 DNA: TGTGCCAGCAGCTTGGAGAGGGGCACCCCCGGGGGGGAGCAGTACTTC. Its translation is CASSLERGTPGGEQYF. The chain uses TRBV5-6 and TRBJ2-7, with TRBD2 identical over 7 bases. The CDR3 runs to 16 residues. Losses at the gene ends were 0 bases for V and 7 bases for J; bases not matched to a gene: 13. Germline lookup yields CDR1 SGHDT and CDR2 YYEEEE.

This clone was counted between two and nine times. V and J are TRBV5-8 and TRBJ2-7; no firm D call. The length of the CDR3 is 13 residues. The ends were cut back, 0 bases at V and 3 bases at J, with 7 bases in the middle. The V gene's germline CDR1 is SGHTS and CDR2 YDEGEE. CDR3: CASSLEVGYEQYF. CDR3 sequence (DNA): TGTGCCAGCAGCTTGGAGGTGGGCTACGAGCAGTACTTC. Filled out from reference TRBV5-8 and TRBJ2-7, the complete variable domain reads EAGVTQSPTHLIKTRGQQATLRCSPISGHTSVYWYQQALGLGLQFLLWYDEGEERNRGNFPPRFSGRQFPNYSSELNVNALELEDSALYLCASSLEVGYEQYFGPGTRLTVT.

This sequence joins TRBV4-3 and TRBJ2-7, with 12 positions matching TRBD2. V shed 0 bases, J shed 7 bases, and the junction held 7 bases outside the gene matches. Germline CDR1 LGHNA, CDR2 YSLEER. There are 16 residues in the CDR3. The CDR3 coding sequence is TGCGCCAGCAGCCAAGATCTCAGGCTAGCGGGAGGGGAGCAGTACTTC. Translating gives CASSQDLRLAGGEQYF.

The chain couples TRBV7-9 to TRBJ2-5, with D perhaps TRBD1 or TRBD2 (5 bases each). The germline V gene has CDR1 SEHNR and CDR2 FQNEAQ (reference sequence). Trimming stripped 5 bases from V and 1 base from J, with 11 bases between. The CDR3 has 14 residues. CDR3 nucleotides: TGTGCCAGCAGCACCTCCGGGACCCAAGAGACCCAGTACTTC. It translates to CASSTSGTQETQYF.

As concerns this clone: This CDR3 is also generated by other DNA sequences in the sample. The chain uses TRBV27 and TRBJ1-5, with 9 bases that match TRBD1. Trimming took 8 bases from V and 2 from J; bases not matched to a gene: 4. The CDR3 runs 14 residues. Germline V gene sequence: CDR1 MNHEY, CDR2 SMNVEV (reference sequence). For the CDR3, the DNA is TGTGCCAGCTCCACAGGGGGCGGCAATCAGCCCCAGCATTTT. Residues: CASSTGGGNQPQHF.

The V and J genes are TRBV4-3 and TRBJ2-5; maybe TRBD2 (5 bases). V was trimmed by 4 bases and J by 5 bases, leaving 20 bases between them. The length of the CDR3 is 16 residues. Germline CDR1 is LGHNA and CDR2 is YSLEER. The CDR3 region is CASSPYSPSGIETQYF. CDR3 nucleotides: TGCGCCAGCAGCCCCTATTCCCCCTCGGGGATTGAGACCCAGTACTTC.

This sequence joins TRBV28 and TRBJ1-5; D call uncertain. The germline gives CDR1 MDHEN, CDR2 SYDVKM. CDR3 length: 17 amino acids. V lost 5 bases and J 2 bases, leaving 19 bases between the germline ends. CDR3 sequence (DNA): TGTGCCAGCAGTCCCGATTTGTGGGAGTTGGGCAATCAGCCCCAGCATTTT. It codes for CASSPDLWELGNQPQHF. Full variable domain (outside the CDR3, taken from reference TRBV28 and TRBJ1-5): DVKVTQSSRYLVKRTGEKVFLECVQDMDHENMFWYRQDPGLGLRLIYFSYDVKMKEKGDIPEGYSVSREKKERFSLILESASTNQTSMYLCASSPDLWELGNQPQHFGDGTRLSIL.

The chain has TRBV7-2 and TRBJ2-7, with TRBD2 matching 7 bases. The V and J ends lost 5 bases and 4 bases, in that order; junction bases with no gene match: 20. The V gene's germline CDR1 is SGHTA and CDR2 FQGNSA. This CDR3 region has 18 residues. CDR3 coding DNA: TGTGCCAGCAGCCTAACCACCGGGAGGTACCGCTGGGGATACGAGCAGTACTTC. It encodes CASSLTTGRYRWGYEQYF.

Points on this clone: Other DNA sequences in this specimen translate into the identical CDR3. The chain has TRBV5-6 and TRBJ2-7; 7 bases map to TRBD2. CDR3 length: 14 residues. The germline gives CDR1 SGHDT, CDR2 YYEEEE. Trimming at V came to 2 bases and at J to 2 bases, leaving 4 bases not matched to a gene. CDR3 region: CASSFGSGTYEQYF. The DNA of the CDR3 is TGTGCCAGCAGCTTTGGGAGCGGGACCTACGAGCAGTACTTC.

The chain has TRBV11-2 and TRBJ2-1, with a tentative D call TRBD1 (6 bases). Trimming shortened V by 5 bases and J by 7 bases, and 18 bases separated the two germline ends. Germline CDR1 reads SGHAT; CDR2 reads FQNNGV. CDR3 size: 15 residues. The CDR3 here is CASSRGGQKRNEQFF. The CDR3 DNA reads TGTGCCAGCAGCCGCGGCGGACAGAAGAGGAATGAGCAGTTCTTC.

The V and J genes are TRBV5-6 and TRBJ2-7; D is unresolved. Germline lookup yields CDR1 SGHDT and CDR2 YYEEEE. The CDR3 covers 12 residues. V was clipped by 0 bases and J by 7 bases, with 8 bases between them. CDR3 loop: CASSLDLQEQYF. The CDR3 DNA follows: TGTGCCAGCAGCTTGGACCTCCAAGAGCAGTACTTC.

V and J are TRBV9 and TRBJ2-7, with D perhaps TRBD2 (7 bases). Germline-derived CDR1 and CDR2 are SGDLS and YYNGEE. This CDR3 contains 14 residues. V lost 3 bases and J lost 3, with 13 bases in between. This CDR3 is CASSGGGEDYEQYF. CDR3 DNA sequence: TGTGCCAGCAGCGGAGGGGGGGAAGACTACGAGCAGTACTTC.

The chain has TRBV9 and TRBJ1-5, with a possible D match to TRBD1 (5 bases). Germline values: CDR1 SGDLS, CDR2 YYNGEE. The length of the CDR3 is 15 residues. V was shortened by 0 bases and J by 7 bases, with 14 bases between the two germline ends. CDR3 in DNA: TGTGCCAGCAGCGTAGGCGGGGGTCCAAGGCAGCCCCAGCATTTT. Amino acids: CASSVGGGPRQPQHF.

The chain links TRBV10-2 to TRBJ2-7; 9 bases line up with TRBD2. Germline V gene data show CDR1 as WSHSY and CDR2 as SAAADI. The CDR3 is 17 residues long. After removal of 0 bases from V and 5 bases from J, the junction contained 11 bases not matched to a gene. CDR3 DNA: TGCGCCAGCAGTGAGTCAAGGGCGCTAGCGGGAAGGGACGAGCAGTACTTC. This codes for CASSESRALAGRDEQYF.

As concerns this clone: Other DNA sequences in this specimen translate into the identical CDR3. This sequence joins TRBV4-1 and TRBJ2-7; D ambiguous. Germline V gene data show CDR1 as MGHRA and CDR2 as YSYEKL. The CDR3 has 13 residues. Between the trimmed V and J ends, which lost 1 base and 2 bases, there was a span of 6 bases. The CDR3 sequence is CASSQVGTYEQYF. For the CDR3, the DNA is TGCGCCAGCAGCCAAGTAGGGACCTACGAGCAGTACTTC.